The 24 T cell receptor beta chains below were found in one sample sequenced in a study of shared clonotypes between healthy human individuals (dated by TCRdb to 2018 to 2020). The receptor library was made with the immunoSEQ multiplex PCR assay. TCRdb obtained this table from immuneACCESS and retained in-frame rearrangements with V and J assigned. These tables miss some clones; where compared with another copy, unresolved V genes account for less than half of the shortfall, and the remainder is unexplained. Within this sample are millions of clones, with 85% to 95% of them counted one time only. The ten biggest clones cover around 0.15% of the sample. What was sequenced was naive CD4+ T cells sorted from blood. The cell subset or site label on this specimen signifies: CD45RA+ positively selected. These receptors all come from a man between 18 and 29 years old in good health.

The chain carries TRBV5-4 and TRBJ1-1; tentatively, D is TRBD1 (5 bases). The germline CDR1 and CDR2 sequences are SGHNT and YYREEE (reference sequence). V dropped 7 bases and J dropped 2 bases, with 9 bases sitting between them. There are 12 residues in the CDR3. The CDR3: CASGTANTEAFF. The CDR3 DNA sequence: TGTGCCAGCGGGACGGCAAACACTGAAGCTTTCTTT. Drawing the rest from reference TRBV5-4 and TRBJ1-1, the complete variable domain is ETGVTQSPTHLIKTRGQQVTLRCSSQSGHNTVSWYQQALGQGPQFIFQYYREEENGRGNFPPRFSGLQFPNYSSELNVNALELDDSALYLCASGTANTEAFFGQGTRLTVV.

The gene calls are TRBV5-3 and TRBJ2-1; D gene uncertain. TRBV5-3 is noted as an ORF with a role that remains uncertain. The CDR3 is 15 amino acids. V shed 2 bases and J shed 2 bases, with 11 bases lying between them. The CDR3 protein is CARSFRIPTYNEQFF. The CDR3 DNA sequence: TGTGCCAGAAGCTTCCGGATTCCGACCTACAATGAGCAGTTCTTC.

The gene calls are TRBV2 and TRBJ1-5; 8 nucleotides agree with TRBD1. The CDR3 covers 14 residues. The ends lost 3 bases at V and 11 bases at J; junction bases unmatched: 9. Germline V CDR1 and CDR2: SNHLY, FYNNEI. The CDR3 reads CASSEKTGVFAQHF. CDR3 nucleotides: TGTGCCAGCAGTGAGAAGACAGGGGTTTTTGCCCAGCATTTT.

V gene TRBV10-1 combines with J gene TRBJ2-7; tentatively, D is TRBD1 (6 bases). Germline V gives CDR1 WNHNN, CDR2 SYGVQD (reference sequence). The CDR3 has 15 amino acids. The V end lost 6 bases, the J end lost 2 bases, and 17 bases lay between the germline ends. CDR3 DNA sequence: TGCGCCAGCAGCTCGGACAGTTACAATCCCTACGAGCAGTACTTC. Its translation is CASSSDSYNPYEQYF.

This clone has more than one count but fewer than ten. This chain connects TRBV11-2 to TRBJ1-4, with D maybe TRBD1 (5 bases). Germline V gene data show CDR1 as SGHAT and CDR2 as FQNNGV. Trimming left V 0 bases short and J 6 bases short, with 14 bases between. This CDR3 region has 16 residues. The CDR3 DNA reads TGTGCCAGCAGCTTAGATTTGGGGGAAGTTGATGAAAAACTGTTTTTT. Amino acids: CASSLDLGEVDEKLFF.

The V call is TRBV7-6, the J call TRBJ2-5; D gene uncertain. The CDR3 loop spans 13 amino acids. Trimming removed 5 bases at V and 5 bases at J, with 12 bases between. Germline assignment: CDR1 SGHVS and CDR2 FNYEAQ. The CDR3 coding sequence is TGTGCCAGCAGCCTCGCGGCCCCGGAGACCCAGTACTTC. This codes for CASSLAAPETQYF.

V and J are TRBV5-1 and TRBJ1-3; D not certain. Trimming shortened V by 4 bases and J by 2 bases, and 13 bases separated the two germline ends. This CDR3 is 15 amino acids long. Germline-derived CDR1 and CDR2 are SGHRS and YFSETQ. CDR3: CASSAEGGPGNTIYF. Here the CDR3 DNA reads TGCGCCAGCAGCGCCGAGGGCGGACCTGGAAACACCATATATTTT.

The chain recombines TRBV15 with TRBJ2-4; no firm D call. Germline assignment: CDR1 LNHNV and CDR2 YYDKDF (reference sequence). V lost 4 bases to trimming and J lost 4 bases, with 8 bases between them. The CDR3 totals 13 residues. The CDR3 region has the DNA TGTGCCACCAGCACAGCACATAAAAACATTCAGTACTTC. It translates to CATSTAHKNIQYF.

The V gene is TRBV18, the J gene TRBJ1-1; a weak D match, TRBD1 (6 bases). Germline V lookup: CDR1 KGHSH, CDR2 LQKENI. The CDR3 runs to 13 residues. V lost 4 bases to trimming and J lost 8 bases, with 14 bases between them. CDR3 loop: CASSQTGQLEAFF. The CDR3 coding sequence is TGTGCCAGCTCACAAACAGGGCAGCTCGAAGCTTTCTTT.

This clone turned up a few times. The sample carries other DNA sequences with the same CDR3. For the CDR3, the DNA is TGCAGCGTTGATAGGGGAACTGAAGCTTTCTTT. Translated, it gives CSVDRGTEAFF. The chain uses TRBV29-1 and TRBJ1-1, with D possibly being TRBD1 (5 bases). The germline gives CDR1 SQVTM, CDR2 ANQGSEA. The CDR3 covers 11 residues. The V gene lost 3 bases and the J gene lost 5 bases, with 7 bases spanning the gap.

This chain uses TRBV9 with TRBJ2-1; D unclear. In germline, CDR1 is SGDLS, CDR2 YYNGEE. CDR3 length: 14 amino acids. Deletions cut 4 bases from V and 5 bases from J, with 13 bases between. The CDR3 loop reads CASSKMELNNEQFF. As DNA, the CDR3 is TGTGCCAGCAGCAAAATGGAACTTAACAATGAGCAGTTCTTC.

The chain uses TRBV10-3 and TRBJ1-1, with 9 bases that match TRBD1. The V gene end was trimmed by 0 bases and the J gene end by 8 bases; junction bases not matched to a gene: 4. CDR1 is ENHRY, CDR2 SYGVKD, per germline. This CDR3 has 14 amino acids. The CDR3 sequence is CAISESTGGREAFF. CDR3 DNA: TGTGCCATCAGTGAGTCGACAGGGGGAAGGGAAGCTTTCTTT.

The chain recombines TRBV10-3 with TRBJ2-3; tentative D call: TRBD2 (5 bases). The CDR3 length is 15 residues. Per germline, CDR1 ENHRY and CDR2 SYGVKD. Deletions cut 3 bases from V and 0 bases from J, with 10 bases between. For the CDR3, the DNA is TGTGCCATCAGTGATATGAGGGAAAGCACAGATACGCAGTATTTT. Its translation is CAISDMRESTDTQYF.

The rearrangement links TRBV7-2 to TRBJ2-2; 9 positions match TRBD2. Trimming at V came to 3 bases and at J to 7 bases, leaving 6 bases not matched to a gene. Germline CDR1 and CDR2: SGHTA and FQGNSA. The CDR3 covers 15 residues. As DNA, the CDR3 is TGTGCCAGCAGCTTTTTAGCGGGAGCGATCGGGGAGCTGTTTTTT. Protein sequence: CASSFLAGAIGELFF.

The chain joins TRBV10-2 to TRBJ2-1, with 7 bases fitting TRBD2. There are 15 residues in the CDR3. Germline-derived CDR1 and CDR2 are WSHSY and SAAADI. Trimming removed 6 bases from V and 9 bases from J; junction bases left unmatched: 14. In DNA, the CDR3 is TGCGCCAGCAGCCCCCCCGGGGCGGGAGTGAGTGAGCAGTTCTTC. Encoded protein: CASSPPGAGVSEQFF.

The rearrangement uses TRBV5-1 and TRBJ1-4; the D gene is possibly TRBD1 (6 bases). This CDR3 is built from 14 residues. V lost 2 bases to trimming and J lost 8 bases, with 13 bases between them. Germline lookup yields CDR1 SGHRS and CDR2 YFSETQ. CDR3 residues: CASSFTPQGEKLFF. The CDR3 DNA is TGCGCCAGCAGCTTCACGCCTCAGGGGGAAAAACTGTTTTTT.

This clone was recorded once. This chain uses TRBV19 with TRBJ2-7; D remains unclear. V was pared by 3 bases and J by 6 bases, with 15 bases between. CDR3 size: 14 residues. Germline V gene sequence: CDR1 LNHDA, CDR2 SQIVND (reference sequence). The CDR3 DNA is TGTGCCAGTAGTATTGTGGTGGGGTCGCGCGAGCAGTACTTC. Protein product: CASSIVVGSREQYF.

The chain is built from TRBV5-1 and TRBJ1-5; D gene ambiguous. This CDR3 region has 16 residues. Per the germline V gene, CDR1 is SGHRS and CDR2 is YFSETQ. The V end lost 0 bases, the J end lost 0 bases, and 10 bases lay between the germline ends. This CDR3 reads CASSLARVGSNQPQHF. The DNA of the CDR3 is TGCGCCAGCAGCTTGGCTCGGGTGGGTAGCAATCAGCCCCAGCATTTT.

The chain recombines TRBV4-1 with TRBJ1-2; unclear D gene. This CDR3 has 17 amino acids. CDR1 is MGHRA, CDR2 YSYEKL, per germline. Trimming pared 4 bases from V and 0 bases from J, leaving 18 bases between. The CDR3 region is CASSPPGGPLSNYGYTF. CDR3 DNA sequence: TGCGCCAGCAGCCCTCCGGGAGGGCCCCTCTCTAACTATGGCTACACCTTC.

The chain recombines TRBV25-1 with TRBJ2-5; D unclear. The CDR3 runs to 12 residues. The V and J ends lost 6 bases and 5 bases respectively, with 10 bases between them. Germline CDR1 is MGHDK and CDR2 is SYGVNS. The CDR3: CASSSWWETQYF. The DNA for the CDR3 is TGTGCCAGCAGCTCCTGGTGGGAGACCCAGTACTTC.

V usage is TRBV7-9 and J usage is TRBJ1-4; D might be TRBD1 (6 bases). Per the germline V gene, CDR1 is SEHNR and CDR2 is FQNEAQ (reference sequence). V lost 4 bases, J lost 8 bases, and 17 bases lay in between. This CDR3 has 15 residues. CDR3 amino acids: CASSSDSERGEKLFF. CDR3 DNA sequence: TGTGCCAGCAGCTCGGACAGCGAACGCGGGGAAAAACTGTTTTTT.

The gene calls are TRBV25-1 and TRBJ1-2; D is undetermined. Germline V gene data show CDR1 as MGHDK and CDR2 as SYGVNS. The CDR3 contains 16 residues. V lost 8 bases, J lost 2 bases, and 21 bases lay in between. CDR3 nucleotides: TGTGCCAGCGGAGGGAATATGGGGTCGGGAAACTATGGCTACACCTTC. It is translated as CASGGNMGSGNYGYTF.

The rearrangement joins TRBV25-1 to TRBJ1-3; no clear D. Germline V gene data show CDR1 as MGHDK and CDR2 as SYGVNS. The germline V and J ends were trimmed by 1 base and 0 bases, with 13 bases remaining between them. The CDR3 sequence is 17 residues long. The CDR3 protein is CASSESTPGNSGNTIYF. The DNA of the CDR3 is TGTGCCAGCAGTGAATCCACCCCGGGGAACTCTGGAAACACCATATATTTT.

The chain has TRBV27 and TRBJ1-1, with TRBD1 identical over 9 bases. Germline CDR1 MNHEY, CDR2 SMNVEV (reference sequence). The CDR3 loop spans 13 amino acids. Trimming took 7 bases from V and 2 from J; bases not matched to a gene: 2. This chain's CDR3 is CASNTGGNTEAFF. Here the CDR3 DNA reads TGTGCCAGCAACACAGGGGGCAACACTGAAGCTTTCTTT.